This T cell receptor beta chain is from a study of CD8 T cells in ankylosing spondylitis. V lost 3 bases to trimming and J lost 1 base; unmatched junction nucleotides: 8. The CDR3 runs to 16 residues. Germline V gene lookup returns CDR1 SGHTA and CDR2 FQGNSA. Scientists made TCR beta libraries using quantitative 5'-RACE with molecular barcodes. TCRdb redid the calling of the 5' RACE reads with MiXCR, one entry per CDR3 protein. Of 150,000 or so distinct CDR3 sequences in the sample, 8.5% to 10% were seen once. This clonotype has a count of ten or more. Its target is unknown. Findings and caveats of the study: There was reportedly significant enrichment of clones that were disease-linked in matched ankylosing spondylitis synovial fluid.

The chain employs TRBV7-2 and TRBJ2-7; 8 bases align to TRBD1. The sample was blood, either unsorted or a sorted T cell fraction (not recorded which). The sequence was obtained from a female donor with ankylosing spondylitis or in good health (not recorded which). This CDR3 is CASSLFRDRLSYEQYF. CDR3 nucleotide sequence: TGTGCCAGCAGCTTGTTTCGGGACAGGCTATCCTACGAGCAGTACTTC.